The next 2 T cell receptor beta chains were all read from a single sample in a study of T cells after yellow fever vaccination. Each CDR3 protein is one row after TCRdb ran MiXCR on the 5' RACE reads. The data hold tens of thousands of distinct CDR3 sequences, with about 6% observed a single time. The sample consisted of CD4+ T cells sorted from PBMCs, taken approximately 15 days after the first yellow fever vaccination. These receptors were collected from a man aged 18 to 29 who received the YFV17D yellow fever vaccine.

This clonotype was observed many times. The chain employs TRBV5-1 and TRBJ2-1; D remains unclear. The length of the CDR3 is 15 residues. Germline V gene sequence: CDR1 SGHRS, CDR2 YFSETQ. The V gene lost 4 bases and the J gene lost 7 bases, with 18 bases spanning the gap. Here the CDR3 DNA reads TGCGCCAGCAGCCTGGAAAACCAGATAAGGAATGAGCAGTTCTTC. It specifies CASSLENQIRNEQFF. Together with reference TRBV5-1 and TRBJ2-1, the CDR3 gives the full variable domain: KAGVTQTPRYLIKTRGQQVTLSCSPISGHRSVSWYQQTPGQGLQFLFEYFSETQRNKGNFPGRFSGRQFSNSRSEMNVSTLELGDSALYLCASSLENQIRNEQFFGPGTRLTVL.

This clonotype was seen ten or more times. The chain recombines TRBV14 with TRBJ2-1; unclear D gene. With 2 bases removed from V and 5 bases from J, the gap between germline ends came to 10 bases. Germline V gene data show CDR1 as SGHDN and CDR2 as FVKESK. The CDR3 has 14 amino acids. DNA of the CDR3: TGTGCCAGCAGCCAACGCGTTTGGAACAATGAGCAGTTCTTC. This codes for CASSQRVWNNEQFF.